This T cell receptor beta chain was obtained from a study of blood T cell repertoires in COVID-19. Sequencing was performed with immunoSEQ multiplex PCR; in TCRdb, only in-frame clones are kept and a portion is missing. Of roughly 120,000 clones listed, around 90% are singletons. Germline-derived CDR1 and CDR2 are SGHNT and YYREEE (reference sequence). CDR3 length equals 17 residues. Comments on this clone: At one end, the junction sequence differs from germline, possibly due to a read error.

The source material was peripheral blood. This receptor was identified in a human donor in a cohort sampled during active COVID-19. The chain uses TRBV5-4 and TRBJ2-6; possibly TRBD2 for D (6 bases). Written as DNA, the CDR3 is TGTGCCAGCAGATTGGGGCTAGCGAAATCTGGGGCCAACGTCCTGACTTTC. Translation: CASRLGLAKSGANVLTF.